This TCR beta chain was profiled in a study of OX40 agonist ivuxolimab in advanced cancers. The assay was immunoSEQ multiplex PCR, and TCRdb's table has in-frame clones only and misses some. This table holds more than 80,000 clones, less than 95% found once. The CDR3 sequence is 20 residues long. Germline V gene lookup returns CDR1 GTSNPN and CDR2 SVGIG (reference sequence). V lost 0 bases to trimming and J lost 6 bases; unmatched junction nucleotides: 22. This TCR was recovered from an adult with an advanced solid tumor such as melanoma, head and neck, liver or kidney cancer. Material: CD4+ or CD8+ T cells sorted from blood, obtained in a trial of the OX40 agonist ivuxolimab. The chain joins TRBV30 to TRBJ1-5; 8 bases align to TRBD1. The CDR3 bases are TGTGCCTGGAGTGTACCCCTCCGGACAGGGAAGGGGCCTACGGGTCAGCCCCAGCATTTT. It specifies CAWSVPLRTGKGPTGQPQHF.